The 10 T cell receptor beta chains in this list originate from one sample, sequenced in a study of T cell responses to AZD1222 COVID-19 vaccine. TCRdb's copy holds only in-frame clones and misses some; the assay was immunoSEQ multiplex PCR. The sample includes 90,000 to 150,000 clones, roughly 90% of them seen just once. Sample: peripheral blood, taken 28 days after the second AZD1222 dose. These receptors were taken from an adult who received the AZD1222 COVID-19 vaccine.

V is TRBV7-2 and J is TRBJ2-5, with 8 nucleotides matching TRBD2. Per the germline V gene, CDR1 is SGHTA and CDR2 is FQGNSA. V lost 5 bases to trimming and J lost 5 bases; unmatched junction nucleotides: 10. The CDR3 runs to 15 residues. In nucleotides, the CDR3 is TGTGCCAGCAGCCCTCACTGGACTAGCCGGGAGACCCAGTACTTC. Its translation: CASSPHWTSRETQYF.

The J gene is TRBJ2-7, the V gene TRBV12-2; the D call TRBD1 from the table was never checked on the DNA. TRBV12-2 is flagged as a pseudogene. CDR3 length equals 15 residues. The CDR3 sequence: CASRLAGLISYEQYF. CDR3 nucleotides: TGTGCAAGTCGCTTGGCAGGGCTTATCTCCTACGAGCAGTACTTC.

The V call is TRBV24-1, the J call TRBJ1-5, with 7 bases that match TRBD1. Per the germline V gene, CDR1 is KGHDR and CDR2 is SFDVKD. The CDR3 has 13 amino acids. V was clipped by 9 bases and J by 0 bases; unmatched bases: 1. The CDR3 reads CATGQDSNQPQHF. Here the CDR3 DNA reads TGTGCCACCGGACAGGATAGCAATCAGCCCCAGCATTTT.

CDR3 in DNA: TGTGCCAGCAGCGTAGTTTCGGGGAGAGATACGCAGTATTTT. This translates into CASSVVSGRDTQYF. This chain uses TRBV9 with TRBJ2-3, with D possibly TRBD2 on 5 matching bases. V was clipped by 0 bases and J by 5 bases, with 10 bases between them. Per germline, CDR1 SGDLS and CDR2 YYNGEE. This CDR3 comprises 14 residues.

This clone showed up just a few times. The rearrangement uses TRBV7-2 and TRBJ1-2; D ambiguous. This CDR3 is 15 amino acids long. Trimming took 5 bases from V and 12 from J, leaving 25 bases between them. Germline CDR1 is SGHTA and CDR2 is FQGNSA. The CDR3 nucleotides are TGTGCCAGCAGCGTCGCCTTGGGAGGGATAGGCCGTAACACCTTC. Its translation is CASSVALGGIGRNTF.

The chain carries TRBV6-5 and TRBJ2-1, with 7 nucleotides matching TRBD1. The CDR3 consists of 15 residues. Per germline, CDR1 MNHEY and CDR2 SVGAGI. The J segment lost 6 bases and the V segment lost 2 bases, leaving 7 bases of the junction unmatched. CDR3 sequence reads: CASSYDRDSLNEQFF. Written as DNA, the CDR3 is TGTGCCAGCAGTTACGACCGGGACAGCCTCAATGAGCAGTTCTTC.

The V gene is TRBV2, the J gene TRBJ1-2, with TRBD1 matching over 9 bases. Germline V lookup: CDR1 SNHLY, CDR2 FYNNEI. Trimming took 6 bases from V and 2 from J; bases not matched to a gene: 7. This CDR3 has 15 residues. The CDR3 here is CASSEQGASNYGYTF. CDR3 DNA: TGTGCCAGCAGCGAACAGGGGGCAAGCAACTATGGCTACACCTTC.

The rearrangement joins TRBV7-8 to TRBJ2-5; possible D gene TRBD2, 5 bases. V lost 4 bases to trimming and J lost 0 bases, with 12 bases between them. Per germline, CDR1 SGHVS and CDR2 FQNEAQ. The CDR3 runs 15 residues. The CDR3 nucleotides are TGTGCCAGCAGCTCGGACTGGCCGTACCAAGAGACCCAGTACTTC. Protein: CASSSDWPYQETQYF.

This chain uses TRBV28 with TRBJ1-1, with D possibly matching TRBD1 (5 bases). V gave up 4 bases and J gave up 4 bases, with 16 bases separating them. Germline CDR1 MDHEN, CDR2 SYDVKM. This CDR3 has 15 amino acids. CDR3 protein: CASSSPAGQGTEAFF. CDR3 coding DNA: TGTGCCAGCAGTTCCCCTGCAGGGCAGGGCACTGAAGCTTTCTTT.

This chain connects TRBV7-9 to TRBJ2-3; possible D gene TRBD2, 5 bases. The CDR3 sequence is 13 residues long. V was cut by 4 bases and J by 3 bases, with 8 bases left in between. CDR1 is SEHNR, CDR2 FQNEAQ, per germline (reference sequence). Here the CDR3 DNA reads TGTGCCAGCAGCTCCCCGGGGACAGATACGCAGTATTTT. Translating it yields CASSSPGTDTQYF.